Here is one TCR beta chain with its context. As yet, its antigen is unknown. These data are taken from a study of regulatory T cells. Study observations and caveats: Hydrophobic residues at CDR3 positions 6 and 7 were enriched in conventional CD4+ T cells of CD3G-deficient patients. Regulatory T cells showed the strongest V-J pair restriction and V/J gene skewing among patient repertoires.

The length of the CDR3 is 12 residues. The germline CDR1 and CDR2 sequences are KGHSH and LQKENI. V lost 5 bases and J 4 bases, leaving 8 bases between the germline ends. Patients aged 2 to 39 years had fewer naive and more memory CD4+ and CD8+ T cells. Sorting split CD4+ cells into CD25-high CD127-low Tregs and CD25-low CD127-high conventional T cells. The primer mix had 52 TRBV and 13 TRBJ primers. TCRdb keeps only in-frame clones here, not all; method: immunoSEQ multiplex PCR. The sample consists of under 35,000 clones, over 90% of them appearing once. V and J are TRBV18 and TRBJ1-2, with D hard to call. This clonotype was sampled from a child aged 2-9 years with CD3G deficiency. The sequencing input was conventional CD4+ T cells sorted from blood. DNA of the CDR3: TGTGCCAGCTCAGGACTCGGCTATGGCTACACCTTC. Amino acid sequence: CASSGLGYGYTF.